This T cell receptor beta chain came from a study of OX40 agonist ivuxolimab in advanced cancers. This clone was picked up one time. The same CDR3 can be traced to other DNA sequences in this sample. Method: immunoSEQ multiplex PCR; TCRdb's copy keeps in-frame clones and lacks some. The sample has about 38,000 clones; about three quarters are singletons. This CDR3 has 12 amino acids. Germline-derived CDR1 and CDR2 are MNHNS and SASEGT. V was trimmed by 0 bases and J by 4 bases, leaving 4 bases between them. The sequences come from CD4+ or CD8+ T cells sorted from blood, collected in a trial of the OX40 agonist ivuxolimab. The chain joins TRBV6-1 to TRBJ2-7; no clear D. The origin of this receptor is an adult with an advanced solid tumor such as melanoma, head and neck, liver or kidney cancer. The CDR3 region has the DNA TGTGCCAGCAGTGAAGCGGGGTACGAGCAGTACTTC. Translation: CASSEAGYEQYF.